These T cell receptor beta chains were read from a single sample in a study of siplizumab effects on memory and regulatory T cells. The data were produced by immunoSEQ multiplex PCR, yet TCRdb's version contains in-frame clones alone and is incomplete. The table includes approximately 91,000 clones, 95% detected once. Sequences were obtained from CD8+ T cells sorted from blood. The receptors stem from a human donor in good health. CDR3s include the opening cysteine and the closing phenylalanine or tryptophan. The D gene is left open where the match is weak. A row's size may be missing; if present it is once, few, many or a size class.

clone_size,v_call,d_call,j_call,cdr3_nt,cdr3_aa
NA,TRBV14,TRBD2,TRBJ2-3,TGTGCCAGCAGCCTTAGCGGGGGCACAGATACGCAGTATTTT,CASSLSGGTDTQYF
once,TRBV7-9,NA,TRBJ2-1,TGTGCCAGCAGCCCCCCCGGGACAACAACCTACAATGAGCAGTTCTTC,CASSPPGTTTYNEQFF
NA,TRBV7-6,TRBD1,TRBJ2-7,TGTGCCAGCAGCTCCTCCCGGGACAGATCCTACGAGCAGTACTTC,CASSSSRDRSYEQYF
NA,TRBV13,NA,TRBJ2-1,TGTGCCAGCAGCTTAGGCGCGTTAGTGTACAATGAGCAGTTCTTC,CASSLGALVYNEQFF
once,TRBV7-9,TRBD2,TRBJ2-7,TGTGCCAGCAGCCCCCCTCCCGGGACTAGCGGGAGTTACGAGCAGTACTTC,CASSPPPGTSGSYEQYF
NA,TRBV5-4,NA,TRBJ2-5,TGTGCCAGCAGCACCCCGGACCAAAACCAAGAGACCCAGTACTTC,CASSTPDQNQETQYF
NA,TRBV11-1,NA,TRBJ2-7,TGTGCCAGCAGCTTGGAGGGATACGAGCAGTACTTC,CASSLEGYEQYF
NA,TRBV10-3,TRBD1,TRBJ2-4,TGTGCCATCACTTTGGACAGGGGGCTTGGGTTCGACAAAAACATTCAGTACTTC,CAITLDRGLGFDKNIQYF
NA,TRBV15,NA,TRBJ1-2,TGTGCCACCAGTACTCAGGGCTCCTATGGCTACACCTTC,CATSTQGSYGYTF
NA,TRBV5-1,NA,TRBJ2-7,TGCGCCAGCAGCTTGGCGGAGTCCTACGAGCAGTACTTC,CASSLAESYEQYF
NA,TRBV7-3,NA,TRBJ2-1,TGTGCCAGCAGCGCCCGGGACGGCGAAGTCTACAATGAGCAGTTCTTC,CASSARDGEVYNEQFF